Sequencing of this TCR beta chain was carried out in a study of CD8+CD57+ T cells in acquired aplastic anemia. Study details: The average for DNA from sorted CD4+ and CD8+ cells was about 3.3 ug. Whole-study results and caveats: Researchers report that around 31 CD8+ CDR3 sequences appeared in both patients and controls.

Trimming cost V 6 bases and J 8 bases; bases outside gene matches: 4. CDR1 is MNHNS and CDR2 is SASEGT in the germline V gene. This CDR3 has 12 residues. This clonotype was observed at least ten times. Its antigen is undetermined. CD8+CD57+ cell expansion, shown by flow cytometry, had occurred in the patients selected for sequencing. Profiling of TCR beta VDJ combinations and CDR3 sequences used genomic DNA as template. TCRdb re-called the reads through MiXCR, storing one row per CDR3 protein. The sample consists of hundreds of thousands of distinct CDR3 sequences, 45% to 65% of them appearing once. This chain links TRBV6-1 with TRBJ1-2, with TRBD1 matching over 9 bases. This receptor was identified in a human donor with aplastic anemia. Sequenced sample: sorted CD4+, CD8+, or CD8+CD57+ T cells (not recorded which) from PBMCs. CDR3 nucleotide sequence: TGTGCCAGCAGAGGACAGGGGAACGGCTACACCTTC. This sequence encodes CASRGQGNGYTF.